One sample yielded the 7 T cell receptor beta chains listed below, sequenced in a study of CXCR3-negative and CXCR3-positive naive CD8 T cells. UMI labels and 5' RACE were used to prepare the TRB cDNA libraries. Using the 5' RACE reads, TCRdb records one entry per CDR3 protein without DNA. This sample's table reports 70,000 to 95,000 distinct CDR3 sequences. Source material: naive CXCR3- CD8+ T cells from blood. Sample subset: CD45RO-CCR7+CD27+CD95- naive CD8+ T cells lacking CXCR3 (TNR3-). The receptors shown here come from a human donor in good health. Some clones in this sample may be carry-over from other donors' samples.

This chain connects TRBV5-1 to TRBJ2-7. CDR1 is SGHRS, CDR2 YFSETQ, per germline. This CDR3 has 12 residues. CDR3 in amino acids: CASSLGGYEQYF.

This sequence joins TRBV5-1 and TRBJ2-1; TCRdb indicates TRBD2, and absent DNA this call remains unverified. Germline V gene lookup returns CDR1 SGHRS and CDR2 YFSETQ. This CDR3 has 17 residues. CDR3 in amino acids: CASRKYSGESSYNEQFF.

The chain couples TRBV6-5 to TRBJ2-2; TCRdb reports TRBD2, a call that lacks DNA to check it against. Germline V CDR1 and CDR2: MNHEY, SVGAGI. The CDR3 covers 15 residues. The CDR3 here is CASSYGTSFTGELFF.

The chain links TRBV29-1 to TRBJ2-7. Germline V CDR1 and CDR2: SQVTM, ANQGSEA. CDR3 length: 11 residues. The CDR3 here is CSVEFREVTYF.

This chain connects TRBV6-1 to TRBJ1-5. The CDR3 contains 14 residues. From germline, CDR1 is MNHNS and CDR2 SASEGT. CDR3 amino acids: CASSKAVGNQPQHF.

This sequence joins TRBV20-1 and TRBJ2-7; TCRdb's D gene call, TRBD1, goes unchecked for lack of DNA. The germline CDR1 and CDR2 sequences are DFQATT and SNEGSKA (reference sequence). This CDR3 has 17 amino acids. The CDR3 is CGASARPGQPDLYEQYF.

This chain links TRBV6-4 with TRBJ2-7; TCRdb names TRBD1, which stays unverified in the absence of DNA. This CDR3 region has 15 residues. From germline, CDR1 is MRHNA and CDR2 SNTAGT. The CDR3 protein is CASMGSRGPGYEQYF.